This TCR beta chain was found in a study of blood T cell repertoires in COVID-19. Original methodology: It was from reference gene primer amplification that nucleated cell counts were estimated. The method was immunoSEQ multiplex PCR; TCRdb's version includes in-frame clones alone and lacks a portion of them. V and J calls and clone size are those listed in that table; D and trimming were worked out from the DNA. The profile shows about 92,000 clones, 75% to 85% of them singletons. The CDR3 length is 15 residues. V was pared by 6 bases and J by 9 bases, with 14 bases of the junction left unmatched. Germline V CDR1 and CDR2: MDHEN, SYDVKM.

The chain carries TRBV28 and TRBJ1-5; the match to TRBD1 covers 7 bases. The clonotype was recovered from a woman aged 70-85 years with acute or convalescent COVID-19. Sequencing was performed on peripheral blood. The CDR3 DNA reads TGTGCCAGCAGAAATCCCCGGACAGGCCCAGGGCCCCAGCATTTT. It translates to CASRNPRTGPGPQHF. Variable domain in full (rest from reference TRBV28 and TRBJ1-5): DVKVTQSSRYLVKRTGEKVFLECVQDMDHENMFWYRQDPGLGLRLIYFSYDVKMKEKGDIPEGYSVSREKKERFSLILESASTNQTSMYLCASRNPRTGPGPQHFGDGTRLSIL.